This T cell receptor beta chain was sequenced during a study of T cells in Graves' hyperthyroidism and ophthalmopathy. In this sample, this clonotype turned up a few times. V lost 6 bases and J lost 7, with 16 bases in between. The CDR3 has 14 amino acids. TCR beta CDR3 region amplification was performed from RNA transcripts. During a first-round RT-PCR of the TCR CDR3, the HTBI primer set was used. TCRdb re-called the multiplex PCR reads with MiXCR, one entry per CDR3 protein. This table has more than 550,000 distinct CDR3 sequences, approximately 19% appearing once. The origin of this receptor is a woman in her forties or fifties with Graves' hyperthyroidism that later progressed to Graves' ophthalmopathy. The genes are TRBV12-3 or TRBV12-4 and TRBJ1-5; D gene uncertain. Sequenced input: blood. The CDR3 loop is CASSAGSKEQPQHF. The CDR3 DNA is TGTGCCAGCAGCGCCGGGTCTAAGGAACAGCCCCAGCATTTT.